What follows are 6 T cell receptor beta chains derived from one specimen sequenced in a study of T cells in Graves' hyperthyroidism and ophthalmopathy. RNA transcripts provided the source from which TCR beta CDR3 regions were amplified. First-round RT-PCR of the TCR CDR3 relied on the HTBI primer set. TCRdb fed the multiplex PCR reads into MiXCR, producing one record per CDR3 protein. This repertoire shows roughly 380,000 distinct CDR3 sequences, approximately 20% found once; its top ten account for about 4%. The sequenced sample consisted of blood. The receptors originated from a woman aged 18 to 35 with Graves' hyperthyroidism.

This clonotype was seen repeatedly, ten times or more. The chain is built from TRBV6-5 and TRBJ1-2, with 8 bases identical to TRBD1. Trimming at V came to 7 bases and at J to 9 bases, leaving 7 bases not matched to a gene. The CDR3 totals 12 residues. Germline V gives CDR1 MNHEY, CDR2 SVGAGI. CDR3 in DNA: TGTGCCAGCATTAAGGACAGGGATAGCTACACCTTC. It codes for CASIKDRDSYTF.

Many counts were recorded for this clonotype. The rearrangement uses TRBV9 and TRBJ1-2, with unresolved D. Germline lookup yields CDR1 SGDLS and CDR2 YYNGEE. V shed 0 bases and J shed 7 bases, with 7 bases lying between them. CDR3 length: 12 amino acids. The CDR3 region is CASSVEGAGYTF. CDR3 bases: TGTGCCAGCAGCGTAGAAGGCGCTGGCTACACCTTC.

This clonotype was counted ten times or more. CDR3 nucleotides: TGTGCCAGCAGCCAAGACCCAGTCTCCTACGAGCAGTACTTC. Its protein product is CASSQDPVSYEQYF. The V and J genes are TRBV14 and TRBJ2-7; unclear D gene. The CDR3 sequence is 14 residues long. The germline CDR1 and CDR2 sequences are SGHDN and FVKESK. V lost 0 bases and J 0 bases, leaving 6 bases between the germline ends.

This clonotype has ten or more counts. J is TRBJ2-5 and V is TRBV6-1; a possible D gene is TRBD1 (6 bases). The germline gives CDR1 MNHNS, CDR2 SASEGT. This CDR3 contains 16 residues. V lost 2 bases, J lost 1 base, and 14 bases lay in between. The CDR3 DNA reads TGTGCCAGCAGTGAATGGTGGCAGGGGACCCAAGAGACCCAGTACTTC. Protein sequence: CASSEWWQGTQETQYF.

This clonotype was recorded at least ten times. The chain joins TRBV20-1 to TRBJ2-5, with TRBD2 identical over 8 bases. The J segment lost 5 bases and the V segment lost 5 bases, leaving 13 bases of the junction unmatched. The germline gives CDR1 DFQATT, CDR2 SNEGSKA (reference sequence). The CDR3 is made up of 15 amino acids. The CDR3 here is CSAYETSGLRETQYF. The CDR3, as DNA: TGCAGTGCTTACGAAACTAGCGGCCTCAGGGAGACCCAGTACTTC.

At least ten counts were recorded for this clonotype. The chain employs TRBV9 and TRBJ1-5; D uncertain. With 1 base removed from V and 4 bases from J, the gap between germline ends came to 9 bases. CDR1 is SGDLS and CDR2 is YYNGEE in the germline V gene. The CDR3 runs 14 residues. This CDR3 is CASSVWTSNQPQHF. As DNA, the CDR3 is TGTGCCAGCAGCGTATGGACCTCAAATCAGCCCCAGCATTTT. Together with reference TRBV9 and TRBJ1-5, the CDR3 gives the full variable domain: DSGVTQTPKHLITATGQRVTLRCSPRSGDLSVYWYQQSLDQGLQFLIQYYNGEERAKGNILERFSAQQFPDLHSELNLSSLELGDSALYFCASSVWTSNQPQHFGDGTRLSIL.